This TCR beta chain comes out of a study of blood T cell repertoires in COVID-19. In the study overall: Samples representing acute and convalescent COVID-19 were sourced from the United States, Italy and Spain.

V was pared by 6 bases and J by 3 bases, with 7 bases of the junction left unmatched. The CDR3 covers 15 residues. CDR1 is SNHLY, CDR2 FYNNEI, per germline. This table comes from immunoSEQ multiplex PCR, and its TCRdb copy is limited to in-frame clones, with some not included. The sample shows roughly 25,000 clones, just over 85% of them seen only once. The sample consisted of peripheral blood. This TCR derives from a man between 65 and 80 years old in a cohort sampled during active COVID-19. The rearrangement uses TRBV2 and TRBJ2-5, with 10 bases aligning to TRBD2. The CDR3: CASRSRTSGKETQYF. The DNA for the CDR3 is TGTGCCAGCAGGTCCCGGACTAGCGGAAAAGAGACCCAGTACTTC.